The clone carrying this T cell receptor beta chain was seen a few times. Method: immunoSEQ multiplex PCR; TCRdb's copy keeps in-frame clones and lacks some. This sample has around 5,000 clones, with 23% found just once. Germline values: CDR1 LNHDA, CDR2 SQIVND (reference sequence). J gave up 3 bases and V 3 bases, and 11 bases lay outside the gene matches. The CDR3 extends over 17 amino acids. This sample stems from a study of sequential checkpoint blockade in melanoma. Regarding treatment: randomized to nivolumab then ipilimumab (arm A) or the reverse (arm B). The receptor's source is a human donor with melanoma. This material consisted of tumor tissue (inferred from file names), taken from a patient given nivolumab and ipilimumab in sequence. V gene TRBV19 combines with J gene TRBJ2-1; 7 bases line up with TRBD2. CDR3 sequence: CASSILWETSFYNEQFF. CDR3 nucleotides: TGTGCCAGTAGTATTCTGTGGGAGACTAGCTTCTACAATGAGCAGTTCTTC.